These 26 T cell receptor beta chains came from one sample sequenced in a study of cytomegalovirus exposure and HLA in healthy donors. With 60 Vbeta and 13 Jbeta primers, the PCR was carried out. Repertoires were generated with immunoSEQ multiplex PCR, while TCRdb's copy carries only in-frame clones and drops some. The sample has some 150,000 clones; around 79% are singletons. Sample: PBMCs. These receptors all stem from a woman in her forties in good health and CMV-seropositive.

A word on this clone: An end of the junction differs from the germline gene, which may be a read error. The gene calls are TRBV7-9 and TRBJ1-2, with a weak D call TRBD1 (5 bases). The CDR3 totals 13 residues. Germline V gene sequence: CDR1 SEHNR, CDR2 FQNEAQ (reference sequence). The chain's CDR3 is CSSSLAGTTGYTF. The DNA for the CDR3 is TGTTCCAGCAGCTTAGCTGGGACTACGGGCTACACCTTC.

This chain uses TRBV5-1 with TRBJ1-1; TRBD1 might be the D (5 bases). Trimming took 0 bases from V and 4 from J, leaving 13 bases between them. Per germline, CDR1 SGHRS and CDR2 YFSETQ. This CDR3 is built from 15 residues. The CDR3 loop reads CASSLAGQGGTEAFF. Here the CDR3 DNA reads TGCGCCAGCAGCTTGGCCGGGCAGGGTGGCACTGAAGCTTTCTTT. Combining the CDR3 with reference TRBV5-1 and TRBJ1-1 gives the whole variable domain KAGVTQTPRYLIKTRGQQVTLSCSPISGHRSVSWYQQTPGQGLQFLFEYFSETQRNKGNFPGRFSGRQFSNSRSEMNVSTLELGDSALYLCASSLAGQGGTEAFFGQGTRLTVV.

CDR3 in DNA: TGTGCCAGCAGCCCCAGGTTTAGCGGCCCATCGACGGATGAGCAGTTCTTC. Amino acids: CASSPRFSGPSTDEQFF. This sequence joins TRBV7-3 and TRBJ2-1; tentative D call: TRBD2 (6 bases). Germline V gene sequence: CDR1 SGHTA, CDR2 FQGTGA. The germline V and J ends were trimmed by 5 bases and 8 bases, with 25 bases remaining between them. This CDR3 is 17 amino acids long.

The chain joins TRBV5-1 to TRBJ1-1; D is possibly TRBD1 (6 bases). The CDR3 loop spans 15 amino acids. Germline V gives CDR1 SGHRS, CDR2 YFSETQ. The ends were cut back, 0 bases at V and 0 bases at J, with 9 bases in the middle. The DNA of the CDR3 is TGCGCCAGCAGCTTGGAGGGGGGGATGAACACTGAAGCTTTCTTT. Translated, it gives CASSLEGGMNTEAFF.

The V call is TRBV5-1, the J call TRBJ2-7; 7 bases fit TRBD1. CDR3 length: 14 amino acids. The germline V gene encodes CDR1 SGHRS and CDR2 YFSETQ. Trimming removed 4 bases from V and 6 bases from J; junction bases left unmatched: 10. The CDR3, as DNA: TGCGCCAGCAGCCTTGACAGGGTCACAGCCGAGCAGTACTTC. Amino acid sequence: CASSLDRVTAEQYF.

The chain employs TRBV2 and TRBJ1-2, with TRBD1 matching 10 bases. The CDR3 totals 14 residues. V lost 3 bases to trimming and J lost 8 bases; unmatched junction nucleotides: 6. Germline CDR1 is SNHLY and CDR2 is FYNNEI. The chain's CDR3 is CASSDETGGHGYTF. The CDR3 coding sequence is TGTGCCAGCAGTGATGAGACAGGGGGCCACGGCTACACCTTC.

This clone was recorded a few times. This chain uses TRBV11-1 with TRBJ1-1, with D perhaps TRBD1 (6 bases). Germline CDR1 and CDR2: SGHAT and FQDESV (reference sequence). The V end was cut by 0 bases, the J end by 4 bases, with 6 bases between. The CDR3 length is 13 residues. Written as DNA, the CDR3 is TGTGCCAGCAGCTTAGCAGGGGGCACTGAAGCTTTCTTT. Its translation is CASSLAGGTEAFF.

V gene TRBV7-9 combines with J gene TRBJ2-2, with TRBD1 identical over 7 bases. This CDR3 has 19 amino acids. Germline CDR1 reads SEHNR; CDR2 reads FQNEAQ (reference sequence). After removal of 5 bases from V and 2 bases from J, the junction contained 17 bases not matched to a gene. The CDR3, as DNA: TGTGCCAGCAGCCGACGAGGAGTAGGGGACAGAGACAACACCGGGGAGCTGTTTTTT. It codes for CASSRRGVGDRDNTGELFF.

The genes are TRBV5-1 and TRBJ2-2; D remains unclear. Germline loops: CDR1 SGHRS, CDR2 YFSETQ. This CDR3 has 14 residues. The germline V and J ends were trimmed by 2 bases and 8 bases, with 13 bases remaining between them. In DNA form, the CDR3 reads TGCGCCAGCAGCTTACCCCCGACCGGGGGGGAGCTGTTTTTT. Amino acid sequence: CASSLPPTGGELFF.

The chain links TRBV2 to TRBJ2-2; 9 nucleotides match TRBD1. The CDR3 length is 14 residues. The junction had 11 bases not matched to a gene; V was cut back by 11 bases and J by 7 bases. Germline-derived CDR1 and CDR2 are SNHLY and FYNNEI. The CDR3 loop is CAPGGTGIDGELFF. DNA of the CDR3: TGTGCCCCAGGAGGGACAGGGATTGACGGGGAGCTGTTTTTT.

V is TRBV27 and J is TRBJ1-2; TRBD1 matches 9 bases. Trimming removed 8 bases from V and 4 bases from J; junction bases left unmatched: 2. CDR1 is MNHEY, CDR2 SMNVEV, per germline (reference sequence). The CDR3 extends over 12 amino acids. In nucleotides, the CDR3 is TGTGCCAGCCGGGGACAGGGCTATGGCTACACCTTC. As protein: CASRGQGYGYTF.

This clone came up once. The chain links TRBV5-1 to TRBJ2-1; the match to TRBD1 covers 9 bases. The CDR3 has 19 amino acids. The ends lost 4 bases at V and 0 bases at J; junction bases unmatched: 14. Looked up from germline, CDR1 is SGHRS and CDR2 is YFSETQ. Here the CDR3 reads CASSLRPGQGTISYNEQFF. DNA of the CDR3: TGCGCCAGCAGCCTAAGGCCGGGACAGGGAACTATCTCCTACAATGAGCAGTTCTTC.

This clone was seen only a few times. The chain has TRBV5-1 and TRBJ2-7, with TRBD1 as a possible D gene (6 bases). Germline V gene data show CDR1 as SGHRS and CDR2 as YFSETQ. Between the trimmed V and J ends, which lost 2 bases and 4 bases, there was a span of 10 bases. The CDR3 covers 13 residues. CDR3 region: CASSFLTGYEQYF. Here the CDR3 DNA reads TGCGCCAGCAGCTTCCTGACAGGTTACGAGCAGTACTTC.

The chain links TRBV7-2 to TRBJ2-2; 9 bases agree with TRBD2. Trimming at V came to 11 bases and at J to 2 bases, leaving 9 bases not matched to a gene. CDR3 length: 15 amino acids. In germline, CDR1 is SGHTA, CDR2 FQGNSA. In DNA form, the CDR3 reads TGTGCCGAATTGGAGCGGGGGGTTAACACCGGGGAGCTGTTTTTT. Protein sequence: CAELERGVNTGELFF.

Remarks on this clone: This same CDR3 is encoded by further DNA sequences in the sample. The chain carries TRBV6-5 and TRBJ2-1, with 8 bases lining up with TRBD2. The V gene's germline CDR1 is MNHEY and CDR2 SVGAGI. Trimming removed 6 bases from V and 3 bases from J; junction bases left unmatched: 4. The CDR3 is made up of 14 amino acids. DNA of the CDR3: TGTGCCAGCAGCGTCAGCGGGGGCTACAATGAGCAGTTCTTC. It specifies CASSVSGGYNEQFF.

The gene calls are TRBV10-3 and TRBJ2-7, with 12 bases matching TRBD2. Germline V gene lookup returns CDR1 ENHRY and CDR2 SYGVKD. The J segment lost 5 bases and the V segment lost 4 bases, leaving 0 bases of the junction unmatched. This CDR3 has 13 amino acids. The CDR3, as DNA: TGTGCCATCAGTGGGACTAGCGGGAACGAGCAGTACTTC. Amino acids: CAISGTSGNEQYF.

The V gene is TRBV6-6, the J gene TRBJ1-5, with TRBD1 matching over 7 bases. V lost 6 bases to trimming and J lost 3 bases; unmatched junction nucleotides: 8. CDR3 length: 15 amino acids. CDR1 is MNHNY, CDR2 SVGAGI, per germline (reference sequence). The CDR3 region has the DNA TGTGCCAGCAGCGGCGGACAGGAGAACAATCAGCCCCAGCATTTT. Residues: CASSGGQENNQPQHF.

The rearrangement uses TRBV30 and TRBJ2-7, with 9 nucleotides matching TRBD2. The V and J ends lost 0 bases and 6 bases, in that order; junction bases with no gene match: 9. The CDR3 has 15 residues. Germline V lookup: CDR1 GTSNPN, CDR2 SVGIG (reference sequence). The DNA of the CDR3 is TGTGCCTGGAGTGTAATAGCGGGGGTTGGGGTCGAGCAGTACTTC. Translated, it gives CAWSVIAGVGVEQYF.

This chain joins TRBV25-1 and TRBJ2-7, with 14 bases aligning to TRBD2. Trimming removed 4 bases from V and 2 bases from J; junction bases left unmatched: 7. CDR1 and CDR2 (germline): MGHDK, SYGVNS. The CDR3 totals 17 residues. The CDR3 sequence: CASSGTGTSGGTYEQYF. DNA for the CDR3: TGTGCCAGCAGTGGAACCGGGACTAGCGGGGGAACCTACGAGCAGTACTTC.

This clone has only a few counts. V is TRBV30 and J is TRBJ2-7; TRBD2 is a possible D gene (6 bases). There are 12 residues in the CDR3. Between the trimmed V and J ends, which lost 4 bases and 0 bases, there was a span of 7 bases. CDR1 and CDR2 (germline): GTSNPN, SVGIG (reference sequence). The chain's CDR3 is CAWKEGSYEQYF. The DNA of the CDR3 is TGTGCCTGGAAGGAGGGCTCCTACGAGCAGTACTTC.

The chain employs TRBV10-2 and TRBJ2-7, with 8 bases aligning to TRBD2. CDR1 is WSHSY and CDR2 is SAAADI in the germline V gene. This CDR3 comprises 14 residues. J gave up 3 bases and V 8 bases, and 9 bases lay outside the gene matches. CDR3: CASWSGGGRYEQYF. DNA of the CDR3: TGCGCCAGCTGGTCTGGCGGGGGGCGCTACGAGCAGTACTTC.

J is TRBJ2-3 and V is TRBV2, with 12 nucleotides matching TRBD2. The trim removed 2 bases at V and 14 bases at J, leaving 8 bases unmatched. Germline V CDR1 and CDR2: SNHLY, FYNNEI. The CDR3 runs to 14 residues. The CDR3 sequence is CASSELAGGQEVYF. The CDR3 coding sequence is TGTGCCAGCAGTGAACTAGCGGGGGGGCAAGAGGTGTATTTT. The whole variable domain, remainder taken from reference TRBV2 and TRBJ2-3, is EPEVTQTPSHQVTQMGQEVILRCVPISNHLYFYWYRQILGQKVEFLVSFYNNEISEKSEIFDDQFSVERPDGSNFTLKIRSTKLEDSAMYFCASSELAGGQEVYFGPGTRLTVL.

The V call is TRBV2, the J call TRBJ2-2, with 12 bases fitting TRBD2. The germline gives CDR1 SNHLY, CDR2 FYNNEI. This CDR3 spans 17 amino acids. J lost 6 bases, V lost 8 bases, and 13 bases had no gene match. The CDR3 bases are TGTGCCAGCCACCCCCGTCCCGCTAGCGGGGGGGCCGGGGAGCTGTTTTTT. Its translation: CASHPRPASGGAGELFF.

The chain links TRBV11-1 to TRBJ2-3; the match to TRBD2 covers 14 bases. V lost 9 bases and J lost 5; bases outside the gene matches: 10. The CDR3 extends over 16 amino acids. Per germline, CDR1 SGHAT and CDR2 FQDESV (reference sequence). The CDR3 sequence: CARKPRTSGGQDTQYF. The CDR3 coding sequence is TGTGCCAGAAAACCTCGGACTAGCGGGGGGCAAGATACGCAGTATTTT.

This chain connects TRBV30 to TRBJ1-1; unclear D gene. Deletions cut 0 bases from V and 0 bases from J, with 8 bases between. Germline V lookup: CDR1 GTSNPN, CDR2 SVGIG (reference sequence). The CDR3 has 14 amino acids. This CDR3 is CAWSVGLLNTEAFF. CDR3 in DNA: TGTGCCTGGAGTGTAGGACTCTTGAACACTGAAGCTTTCTTT.

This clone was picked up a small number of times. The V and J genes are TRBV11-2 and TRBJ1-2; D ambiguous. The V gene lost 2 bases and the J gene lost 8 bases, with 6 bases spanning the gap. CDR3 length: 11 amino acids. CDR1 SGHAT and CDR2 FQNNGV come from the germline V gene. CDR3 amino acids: CASSLFQGYTF. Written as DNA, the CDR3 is TGTGCCAGCAGCTTATTTCAAGGCTACACCTTC.